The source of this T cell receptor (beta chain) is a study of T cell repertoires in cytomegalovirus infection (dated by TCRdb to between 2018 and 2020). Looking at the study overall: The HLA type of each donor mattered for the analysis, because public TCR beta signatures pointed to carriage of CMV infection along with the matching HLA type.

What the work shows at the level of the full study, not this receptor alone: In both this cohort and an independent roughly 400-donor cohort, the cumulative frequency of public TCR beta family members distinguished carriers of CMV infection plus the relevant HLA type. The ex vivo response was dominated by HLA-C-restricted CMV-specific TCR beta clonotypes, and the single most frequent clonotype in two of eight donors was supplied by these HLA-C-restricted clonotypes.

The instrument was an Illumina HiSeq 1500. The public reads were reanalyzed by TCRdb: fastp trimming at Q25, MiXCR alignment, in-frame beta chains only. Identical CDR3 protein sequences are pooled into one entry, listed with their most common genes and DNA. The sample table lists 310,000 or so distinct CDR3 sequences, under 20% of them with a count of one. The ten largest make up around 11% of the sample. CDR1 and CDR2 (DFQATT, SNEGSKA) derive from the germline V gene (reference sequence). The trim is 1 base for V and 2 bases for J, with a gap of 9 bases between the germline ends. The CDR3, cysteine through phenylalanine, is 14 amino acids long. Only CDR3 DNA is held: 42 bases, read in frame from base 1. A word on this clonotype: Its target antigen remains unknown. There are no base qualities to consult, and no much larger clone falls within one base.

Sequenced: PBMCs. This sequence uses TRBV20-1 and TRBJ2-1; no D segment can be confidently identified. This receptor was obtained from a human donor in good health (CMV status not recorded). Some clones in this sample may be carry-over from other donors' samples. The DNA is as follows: TGCAGTGCTAGAGCTCAGACGCCCTACAATGAGCAGTTCTTC. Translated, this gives CSARAQTPYNEQFF.